A single sample is the source of the 20 T cell receptor beta chains below, sequenced in a study of blood T cell repertoires in COVID-19. The assay was immunoSEQ multiplex PCR, and TCRdb's table has in-frame clones only and misses some. There are 150,000 to 200,000 clones in the sample; 80% to 85% occur only once, and around 2.4% lies in the top ten. Sequenced: peripheral blood. Receptors originate from a human donor with acute or convalescent COVID-19. The donor label of this sample is uncertain.

This rearrangement joins TRBV15 to TRBJ2-7, with D perhaps TRBD1 (6 bases). Germline V gives CDR1 LNHNV, CDR2 YYDKDF (reference sequence). Trimming stripped 6 bases from V and 1 base from J, with 10 bases between. The CDR3 has 13 residues. CDR3 protein: CATSFGQSYEQYF. The CDR3 DNA sequence: TGTGCCACCAGTTTCGGACAGTCCTACGAGCAGTACTTC.

The chain uses TRBV7-9 and TRBJ1-2; maybe TRBD1 (5 bases). Looked up from germline, CDR1 is SEHNR and CDR2 is FQNEAQ (reference sequence). The CDR3 consists of 12 residues. V shed 1 base and J shed 6 bases, with 6 bases lying between them. This CDR3 reads CASSLGTNGYTF. Written as DNA, the CDR3 is TGTGCCAGCAGCTTAGGGACAAATGGCTACACCTTC.

CDR3 DNA sequence: TGTGCCAGCAGACTAATCCCGGGACACCCTCAGAGCACAGATACGCAGTATTTT. Translating gives CASRLIPGHPQSTDTQYF. The chain recombines TRBV2 with TRBJ2-3; tentative D call: TRBD1 (6 bases). CDR1 and CDR2 from the germline V gene are SNHLY and FYNNEI. CDR3 size: 18 residues. V lost 6 bases to trimming and J lost 0 bases, with 22 bases between them. Filled out from reference TRBV2 and TRBJ2-3, the complete variable domain reads EPEVTQTPSHQVTQMGQEVILRCVPISNHLYFYWYRQILGQKVEFLVSFYNNEISEKSEIFDDQFSVERPDGSNFTLKIRSTKLEDSAMYFCASRLIPGHPQSTDTQYFGPGTRLTVL.

The chain combines TRBV9 with TRBJ2-7; 12 bases match TRBD2. Trimming at V came to 3 bases and at J to 2 bases, leaving 6 bases not matched to a gene. Germline V gene data show CDR1 as SGDLS and CDR2 as YYNGEE. This CDR3 contains 16 residues. CDR3 residues: CASSASGLAGPYEQYF. The CDR3, as DNA: TGTGCCAGCAGCGCCTCGGGACTAGCGGGCCCCTACGAGCAGTACTTC. The complete variable domain, with remaining parts taken from reference TRBV9 and TRBJ2-7, reads DSGVTQTPKHLITATGQRVTLRCSPRSGDLSVYWYQQSLDQGLQFLIQYYNGEERAKGNILERFSAQQFPDLHSELNLSSLELGDSALYFCASSASGLAGPYEQYFGPGTRLTVT.

This chain joins TRBV30 and TRBJ1-5, with TRBD1 identical over 7 bases. V shed 2 bases, J shed 7 bases, and the junction held 11 bases outside the gene matches. Germline lookup yields CDR1 GTSNPN and CDR2 SVGIG (reference sequence). This CDR3 is built from 15 residues. CDR3 sequence reads: CAWSPTGERGQPQHF. The CDR3 nucleotides are TGTGCCTGGAGTCCTACAGGGGAAAGAGGGCAGCCCCAGCATTTT.

This sequence joins TRBV30 and TRBJ2-1; 9 bases map to TRBD1. The CDR3 is 15 amino acids. Trimming removed 5 bases from V and 3 bases from J; junction bases left unmatched: 8. Germline V gives CDR1 GTSNPN, CDR2 SVGIG (reference sequence). CDR3 protein: CAWGAGQGFYNEQFF. The CDR3 nucleotides read TGTGCCTGGGGGGCGGGACAGGGCTTCTACAATGAGCAGTTCTTC.

The rearrangement links TRBV19 to TRBJ2-7, with D perhaps TRBD1 (5 bases). In germline, CDR1 is LNHDA, CDR2 SQIVND (reference sequence). Between the trimmed V and J ends, which lost 10 bases and 0 bases, there was a span of 16 bases. This CDR3 has 14 residues. CDR3 coding DNA: TGTGCCACGAAATCACAGGCCTTCTCCTACGAGCAGTACTTC. Protein: CATKSQAFSYEQYF.

V and J are TRBV3-1 (or the pseudogene TRBV3-2) and TRBJ1-4; D gene unclear. CDR1 is LGHDT and CDR2 is YNNKEL in the germline V gene (reference sequence). The CDR3 loop spans 15 amino acids. Trimming stripped 8 bases from V and 8 bases from J, with 21 bases between. The CDR3 bases are TGTGCCAGCTCCCAAGGATTAGGAGGGAGAGAAAAACTGTTTTTT. The encoded protein is CASSQGLGGREKLFF.

This chain connects TRBV21-1 to TRBJ2-7; the D call of TRBD1 is as the table states it, not checked on the DNA. TRBV21-1 is noted as a pseudogene. This CDR3 is built from 15 residues. In DNA, the CDR3 is TGTGCCAGCAGCAGCGGGACAGCCTTCTCCTACGAGCAGTACTTC. Protein sequence: CASSSGTAFSYEQYF.

The rearrangement links TRBV6-4 to TRBJ1-1; the match to TRBD1 covers 8 bases. CDR3 length: 13 residues. J lost 8 bases, V lost 5 bases, and 7 bases had no gene match. From germline, CDR1 is MRHNA and CDR2 SNTAGT. The chain's CDR3 is CASSIDRGGEAFF. CDR3 DNA: TGTGCCAGCAGTATTGACAGGGGAGGGGAAGCTTTCTTT.

This chain joins TRBV3-1 (or the pseudogene TRBV3-2) and TRBJ2-2, with D tentatively TRBD1 (6 bases). The CDR3 runs 13 residues. Looked up from germline, CDR1 is LGHDT and CDR2 is YNNKEL (reference sequence). V was clipped by 8 bases and J by 2 bases, with 9 bases between them. In nucleotides, the CDR3 is TGTGCCAGCCGGACAGCCAACACCGGGGAGCTGTTTTTT. It is translated as CASRTANTGELFF.

V usage is TRBV10-3 and J usage is TRBJ1-2; 7 nucleotides match TRBD1. The CDR3 consists of 15 residues. V was clipped by 3 bases and J by 0 bases; unmatched bases: 4. Germline CDR1 is ENHRY and CDR2 is SYGVKD. The CDR3, as DNA: TGTGCCATCAGTGACGGCAGGGGGACTAACTATGGCTACACCTTC. This sequence encodes CAISDGRGTNYGYTF.

The chain joins TRBV19 to TRBJ1-6; D gene ambiguous. In germline, CDR1 is LNHDA, CDR2 SQIVND (reference sequence). Trimming took off 3 bases at V and 7 bases at J, with 10 bases between the two ends. The CDR3 is 14 amino acids. CDR3 DNA sequence: TGTGCCAGTAGTATGTCACAGATGAATTCACCCCTCCACTTT. Translation gives CASSMSQMNSPLHF.

This sequence joins TRBV27 and TRBJ2-3; tentative D call: TRBD1 (6 bases). This CDR3 comprises 15 residues. Trimming left V 6 bases short and J 2 bases short, with 15 bases between. The germline gives CDR1 MNHEY, CDR2 SMNVEV (reference sequence). CDR3 in amino acids: CASRLDRLLTDTQYF. CDR3 in DNA: TGTGCCAGCAGGCTCGACAGGCTACTCACAGATACGCAGTATTTT.

The V call is TRBV6-2 or TRBV6-3, the J call TRBJ2-1; 10 nucleotides match TRBD2. J lost 10 bases, V lost 0 bases, and 12 bases had no gene match. The CDR3 contains 17 residues. Germline V CDR1 and CDR2: MNHEY, SVGEGT. The CDR3 DNA reads as TGTGCCAGCAGTTACTCGACGCCTAGCGGGAGAGGCTTGGAGCAGTTCTTC. Translating it yields CASSYSTPSGRGLEQFF.

The V and J genes are TRBV11-2 and TRBJ2-1; D not resolved. With 1 base removed from V and 9 bases from J, the gap between germline ends came to 4 bases. CDR3 length: 11 amino acids. Per the germline V gene, CDR1 is SGHAT and CDR2 is FQNNGV. The CDR3 bases are TGTGCCAGCAGCTTAGGTCTTGAGCAGTTCTTC. Its protein product is CASSLGLEQFF. Full variable domain (remainder filled in from reference TRBV11-2 and TRBJ2-1): EAGVAQSPRYKIIEKRQSVAFWCNPISGHATLYWYQQILGQGPKLLIQFQNNGVVDDSQLPKDRFSAERLKGVDSTLKIQPAKLEDSAVYLCASSLGLEQFFGPGTRLTVL.

This chain connects TRBV10-1 to TRBJ2-1, with TRBD1 identical over 8 bases. CDR1 and CDR2 from the germline V gene are WNHNN and SYGVQD (reference sequence). J was trimmed by 7 bases and V by 0 bases; bases with no gene match: 5. The CDR3 consists of 15 residues. CDR3 nucleotides: TGCGCCAGCAGTGAGTCGACAGGGGAAGGTAATGAGCAGTTCTTC. As protein: CASSESTGEGNEQFF.

This chain joins TRBV3-1 (or the pseudogene TRBV3-2) and TRBJ2-1; 7 nucleotides align to TRBD2. The CDR3 extends over 17 amino acids. Germline assignment: CDR1 LGHDT and CDR2 YNNKEL (reference sequence). With 5 bases clipped from V and 0 bases from J, the junction kept 10 bases outside the gene matches. The CDR3 is CASSSRGGGSSYNEQFF. The CDR3 DNA reads TGTGCCAGCAGCTCAAGAGGTGGCGGGAGCTCCTACAATGAGCAGTTCTTC.

The V gene is TRBV7-8, the J gene TRBJ2-5, with a weak D call TRBD1 (6 bases). The germline gives CDR1 SGHVS, CDR2 FQNEAQ. V was shortened by 2 bases and J by 1 base, with 11 bases between the two germline ends. This CDR3 is 15 amino acids long. CDR3 coding DNA: TGTGCCAGCAGCTTACAGGGGACATTCCAAGAGACCCAGTACTTC. Residues: CASSLQGTFQETQYF. Combining the CDR3 with reference TRBV7-8 and TRBJ2-5 gives the whole variable domain GAGVSQSPRYKVAKRGQDVALRCDPISGHVSLFWYQQALGQGPEFLTYFQNEAQLDKSGLPSDRFFAERPEGSVSTLKIQRTQQEDSAVYLCASSLQGTFQETQYFGPGTRLLVL.

V is TRBV29-1 and J is TRBJ2-1, with a tentative D call TRBD1 (6 bases). The CDR3 has 15 amino acids. The V gene lost 7 bases and the J gene lost 3 bases, with 19 bases spanning the gap. From germline, CDR1 is SQVTM and CDR2 ANQGSEA. CDR3 region: CSAEGGQQSYNEQFF. The DNA of the CDR3 is TGCAGCGCCGAAGGCGGACAGCAGAGCTACAATGAGCAGTTCTTC.